Reported below is one T cell receptor beta chain. The protocol was immunoSEQ multiplex PCR, while the TCRdb copy is restricted to in-frame clones and leaves out a portion. Counted here are roughly 62,000 clones, roughly 89% occurring once; the ten biggest clones make up roughly 2%. The data are from a study of T cell repertoires in ileal Crohn's disease. Time point noted: neoterminal ileum biopsy at postoperative endoscopy, about 6 months after surgery. The CDR3 has 16 amino acids. Trimming cost V 1 base and J 2 bases, with 15 bases left between them. Per the germline V gene, CDR1 is SGHTS and CDR2 is YDEGEE.

The sequenced sample was ileal tissue. The sequence was obtained from an adult with Crohn's disease. V usage is TRBV5-8 and J usage is TRBJ1-1; D unclear. CDR3 DNA: TGTGCCAGCAGCTTGAGCTGGAGCGAATTAAACACTGAAGCTTTCTTT. Protein product: CASSLSWSELNTEAFF.